This passage covers 20 T cell receptor beta chains from one sample sequenced in a study of blood T cell repertoires in COVID-19. Some clones are missing from TCRdb's copy, which holds only in-frame ones; the method was immunoSEQ multiplex PCR. Among 360,000 or so clones listed, about nine tenths were seen once. The specimen was peripheral blood. The source is a woman in her sixties or seventies with COVID-19, enrolled during active disease.

The V gene is TRBV3-1 (or the pseudogene TRBV3-2), the J gene TRBJ2-5; 10 bases match TRBD2. The CDR3 has 17 amino acids. The germline V gene has CDR1 LGHDT and CDR2 YNNKEL (reference sequence). V shed 0 bases and J 5 bases; nucleotides not matched to a gene: 9. CDR3 coding DNA: TGTGCCAGCAGCCAAGATCCCCTAGCGGGGGCGGGGGAGACCCAGTACTTC. Amino acids: CASSQDPLAGAGETQYF.

This chain joins TRBV9 and TRBJ2-1; D is uncertain. CDR1 and CDR2 from the germline V gene are SGDLS and YYNGEE. V was shortened by 0 bases and J by 6 bases, with 13 bases between the two germline ends. CDR3 length: 15 residues. CDR3 nucleotide sequence: TGTGCCAGCAGCGTAGATCTAGTCCGAGGCAATGAGCAGTTCTTC. Its translation: CASSVDLVRGNEQFF.

The chain joins TRBV5-6 to TRBJ2-5, with a tentative D call TRBD1 (6 bases). The ends were cut back, 0 bases at V and 4 bases at J, with 7 bases in the middle. The CDR3 extends over 13 amino acids. CDR1 SGHDT and CDR2 YYEEEE come from the germline V gene. The CDR3 bases are TGTGCCAGCAGCTTGGACAGGGCAGAGACCCAGTACTTC. Amino acids: CASSLDRAETQYF.

This clone was observed once. This sequence joins TRBV18 and TRBJ1-5; no clear D. Per the germline V gene, CDR1 is KGHSH and CDR2 is LQKENI. V lost 3 bases, J lost 5 bases, and 8 bases lay in between. CDR3 length: 13 amino acids. The CDR3 region is CASSPNEDQPQHF. The CDR3 coding sequence is TGTGCCAGCTCACCGAATGAGGATCAGCCCCAGCATTTT.

The chain has TRBV19 and TRBJ1-6, with 8 bases matching TRBD1. V trimming: 6 bases; J trimming: 8 bases; junction bases outside the gene matches: 6. Germline CDR1 is LNHDA and CDR2 is SQIVND (reference sequence). The CDR3 has 14 residues. CDR3 sequence reads: CASRVTGEDSPLHF. In DNA form, the CDR3 reads TGTGCCAGTAGAGTGACAGGGGAGGATTCACCCCTCCACTTT. Full variable domain (remainder filled in from reference TRBV19 and TRBJ1-6): DGGITQSPKYLFRKEGQNVTLSCEQNLNHDAMYWYRQDPGQGLRLIYYSQIVNDFQKGDIAEGYSVSREKKESFPLTVTSAQKNPTAFYLCASRVTGEDSPLHFGNGTRLTVT.

J is TRBJ2-1 and V is TRBV2; no reliable D call. V lost 7 bases, J lost 0 bases, and 10 bases lay in between. This CDR3 has 14 residues. From germline, CDR1 is SNHLY and CDR2 FYNNEI. In DNA form, the CDR3 reads TGTGCCAGCAATGGCGGAATCTCCTACAATGAGCAGTTCTTC. Its translation is CASNGGISYNEQFF.

The chain recombines TRBV6-4 with TRBJ2-2; D is perhaps TRBD1 (5 bases). Germline V gene sequence: CDR1 MRHNA, CDR2 SNTAGT. The CDR3 consists of 15 residues. V dropped 6 bases and J dropped 1 base, with 12 bases sitting between them. In DNA form, the CDR3 reads TGTGCCAGCAGAGCGAATACAGGGAACACCGGGGAGCTGTTTTTT. It translates to CASRANTGNTGELFF.

This clone was seen once. The gene calls are TRBV28 and TRBJ1-1, with 10 bases aligning to TRBD1. V was clipped by 5 bases and J by 4 bases; unmatched bases: 7. Germline V gene lookup returns CDR1 MDHEN and CDR2 SYDVKM. CDR3 length equals 15 residues. This CDR3 reads CASSRRTGGITEAFF. CDR3 DNA: TGTGCCAGCAGTAGACGGACAGGGGGTATCACTGAAGCTTTCTTT.

This clone was detected once. V and J are TRBV5-1 and TRBJ1-1; the match to TRBD1 covers 7 bases. This CDR3 has 17 amino acids. Germline V CDR1 and CDR2: SGHRS, YFSETQ. J was trimmed by 3 bases and V by 0 bases; bases with no gene match: 11. The CDR3 protein is CASSLVTRSRGDTEAFF. CDR3 nucleotides: TGCGCCAGCAGCTTGGTAACTCGGTCCAGGGGGGACACTGAAGCTTTCTTT.

This clone was detected only once. This sequence joins TRBV6-2 or TRBV6-3 and TRBJ2-7, with D tentatively TRBD2 (5 bases). With 2 bases removed from V and 3 bases from J, the gap between germline ends came to 11 bases. CDR1 MNHEY and CDR2 SVGEGT come from the germline V gene. The CDR3 is made up of 14 amino acids. This CDR3 reads CASSYPGLGYEQYF. As DNA, the CDR3 is TGTGCCAGCAGTTACCCGGGGTTAGGCTACGAGCAGTACTTC.

The CDR3 DNA reads TGTGCCAGCAGGACGACAGGGGAGGACGAGCAGTACTTC. Residues: CASRTTGEDEQYF. J is TRBJ2-7 and V is TRBV28, with 8 bases aligning to TRBD1. The CDR3 length is 13 residues. Unmatched junction bases numbered 6, after V lost 6 bases and J lost 5 bases. The germline V gene has CDR1 MDHEN and CDR2 SYDVKM.

The chain couples TRBV10-3 to TRBJ2-7; TRBD1 aligns across 11 bases. Germline-derived CDR1 and CDR2 are ENHRY and SYGVKD. This CDR3 has 13 residues. The J segment lost 7 bases and the V segment lost 9 bases, leaving 8 bases of the junction unmatched. CDR3: CAIAGTGGGEQYF. The DNA of the CDR3 is TGTGCCATAGCCGGGACAGGGGGGGGTGAGCAGTACTTC.

V is TRBV9 and J is TRBJ1-1, with 8 positions matching TRBD1. V shed 4 bases and J 10 bases; nucleotides not matched to a gene: 12. This CDR3 has 14 residues. Looked up from germline, CDR1 is SGDLS and CDR2 is YYNGEE. CDR3 sequence (DNA): TGTGCCAGCAGCTTGGGACAGGAGGGGAATGGAGCTTTCTTT. Translated: CASSLGQEGNGAFF.

This clone was found a few times. This chain joins TRBV2 and TRBJ1-6; tentative D call: TRBD1 (6 bases). Trimming cost V 5 bases and J 9 bases, with 14 bases left between them. This CDR3 region has 14 residues. The germline V gene has CDR1 SNHLY and CDR2 FYNNEI. CDR3 in amino acids: CASSRDTEFSPLHF. CDR3 in DNA: TGTGCCAGCAGTCGGGACACGGAGTTTTCACCCCTCCACTTT.

The chain joins TRBV6-5 to TRBJ1-4, with a possible D match to TRBD1 (5 bases). Trimming stripped 0 bases from V and 8 bases from J, with 10 bases between. The CDR3 is 14 amino acids. Germline CDR1 and CDR2: MNHEY and SVGAGI. CDR3 residues: CASSYSQGTEKLFF. The CDR3 nucleotides read TGTGCCAGCAGTTACTCGCAGGGAACCGAAAAACTGTTTTTT.

This clone was observed once. The chain has TRBV7-9 and TRBJ1-1; no reliable D call. Trimming took 1 base from V and 2 from J, leaving 8 bases between them. The CDR3 covers 14 residues. Germline CDR1 and CDR2: SEHNR and FQNEAQ (reference sequence). The CDR3: CASSLGQINTEAFF. Here the CDR3 DNA reads TGTGCCAGCAGCTTAGGGCAGATCAACACTGAAGCTTTCTTT.

The chain recombines TRBV19 with TRBJ1-1; TRBD1 matches 8 bases. The CDR3 is 17 residues long. Germline CDR1 reads LNHDA; CDR2 reads SQIVND (reference sequence). J was trimmed by 0 bases and V by 6 bases; bases with no gene match: 12. CDR3 sequence reads: CASRRDGTGALNTEAFF. For the CDR3, the DNA is TGTGCCAGTAGGCGTGACGGGACAGGCGCTCTGAACACTGAAGCTTTCTTT. The full variable domain, rest sourced from reference TRBV19 and TRBJ1-1, is DGGITQSPKYLFRKEGQNVTLSCEQNLNHDAMYWYRQDPGQGLRLIYYSQIVNDFQKGDIAEGYSVSREKKESFPLTVTSAQKNPTAFYLCASRRDGTGALNTEAFFGQGTRLTVV.

The chain recombines TRBV19 with TRBJ2-6; tentative D call: TRBD2 (6 bases). CDR3 length: 17 amino acids. Germline assignment: CDR1 LNHDA and CDR2 SQIVND (reference sequence). V was shortened by 7 bases and J by 1 base, with 17 bases between the two germline ends. CDR3 DNA sequence: TGTGCCAGTACCTCCCCGGGGGTCATATCTGGGGCCAACGTCCTGACTTTC. Its protein is CASTSPGVISGANVLTF.

This chain uses TRBV5-1 with TRBJ1-1; a weak D match, TRBD1 (6 bases). The germline CDR1 and CDR2 sequences are SGHRS and YFSETQ. Trimming removed 3 bases from V and 4 bases from J, with 13 bases in between. The CDR3 spans 14 residues. The DNA of the CDR3 is TGCGCCAGCAGCTGGGGGCGAGGGTCCACTGAAGCTTTCTTT. This codes for CASSWGRGSTEAFF.

The chain recombines TRBV5-1 with TRBJ2-2; TRBD1 might be the D (5 bases). Trimming removed 4 bases from V and 0 bases from J, with 13 bases in between. This CDR3 has 16 residues. Per the germline V gene, CDR1 is SGHRS and CDR2 is YFSETQ. As DNA, the CDR3 is TGCGCCAGCAGCCAAAGACAGATAGCGAACACCGGGGAGCTGTTTTTT. Translation gives CASSQRQIANTGELFF.